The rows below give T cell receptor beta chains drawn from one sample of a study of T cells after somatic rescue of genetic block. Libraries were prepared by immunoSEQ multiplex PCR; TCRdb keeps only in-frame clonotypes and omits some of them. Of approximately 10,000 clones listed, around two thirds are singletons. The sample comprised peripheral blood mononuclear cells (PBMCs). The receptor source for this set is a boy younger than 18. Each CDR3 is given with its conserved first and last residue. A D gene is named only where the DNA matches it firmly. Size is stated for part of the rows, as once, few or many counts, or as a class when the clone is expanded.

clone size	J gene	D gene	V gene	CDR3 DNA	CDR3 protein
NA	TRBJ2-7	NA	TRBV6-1	TGTGCCAGCACAGCAGCTCTCTACGAGCAGTACTTC	CASTAALYEQYF
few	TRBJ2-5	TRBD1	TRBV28	TGTGCCAGCAGTTCTCCCGGGACAGGGGTGTTTAGGGGAGAGACCCAGTACTTC	CASSSPGTGVFRGETQYF
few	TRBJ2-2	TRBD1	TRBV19	TGTGCCAGTAGTAAGGGGACAGGGTACGCCGGGGAGCTGTTTTTT	CASSKGTGYAGELFF
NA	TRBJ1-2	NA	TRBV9	TGTGCCAGCAGCGTAGCCCCGGGCGGCCCCTATGGCTACACCTTC	CASSVAPGGPYGYTF
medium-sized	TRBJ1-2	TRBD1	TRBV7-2	TGTGCCAGCAGGTTGACAGGGAACTATGGCTACACCTTC	CASRLTGNYGYTF
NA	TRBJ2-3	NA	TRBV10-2	TGCGCCAGCAGTGAGTCGAAAATCCATACGCAGTATTTT	CASSESKIHTQYF
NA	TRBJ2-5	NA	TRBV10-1	TGCGCCAGCAGCATAGTCTCCACTCACCCTCAATACTTC	CASSIVSTHPQYF
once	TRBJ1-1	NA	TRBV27	TGTGCCAGCAGCTACCAGGGTGGGGGAACTGAAGCTTTCTTT	CASSYQGGGTEAFF
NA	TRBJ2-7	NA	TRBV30	TGTGCCTGGACCGCACAGGGAGTTTACGAGCAGTACTTC	CAWTAQGVYEQYF
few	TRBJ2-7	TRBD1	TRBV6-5	TGTGCCAGCAGTCCGGACAGGGTCTCCTACGAGCAGTACTTC	CASSPDRVSYEQYF
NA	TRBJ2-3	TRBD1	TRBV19	TGTGCCACCACCCATCCAGGGGGCCCAGATACGCAGTATTTT	CATTHPGGPDTQYF
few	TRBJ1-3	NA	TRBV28	TGTGCCAGCAGTTTTAGTGGGGGAAACACCATATATTTT	CASSFSGGNTIYF
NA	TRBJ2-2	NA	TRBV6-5	TGTGCCAGCAGTTTCCAGGACACCGGGGAGCTGTTTTTT	CASSFQDTGELFF
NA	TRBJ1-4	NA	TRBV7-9	TGTGCCAGCAGCCTCAGGGAGGCTCTTAATGAAAAACTGTTTTTT	CASSLREALNEKLFF
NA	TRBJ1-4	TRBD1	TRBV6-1	TGTGCCGTGACAGGGCCTAATGAAAAACTGTTTTTT	CAVTGPNEKLFF
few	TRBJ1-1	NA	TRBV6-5	TGTGCCAGCAGTTACTCTCCGCTGAACACTGAAGCTTTCTTT	CASSYSPLNTEAFF
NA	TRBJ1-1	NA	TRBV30	TGTGCCTGGAGCTACTCTACCCTGATCGCTTTCTTT	CAWSYSTLIAFF
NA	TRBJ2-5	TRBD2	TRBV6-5	TGTGCCAGCAGCTCACTAGCGGGGCCCCAAGAGACCCAGTACTTC	CASSSLAGPQETQYF
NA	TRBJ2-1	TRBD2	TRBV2	TGTGCCAGCAGCAGTCTAGCGGGGATTAATGAGCAGTTCTTC	CASSSLAGINEQFF
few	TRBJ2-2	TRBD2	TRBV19	TGTGCCAGTAGTAATCGACGGGGGGGCCCGTCCGGGGAGCTGTTTTTT	CASSNRRGGPSGELFF